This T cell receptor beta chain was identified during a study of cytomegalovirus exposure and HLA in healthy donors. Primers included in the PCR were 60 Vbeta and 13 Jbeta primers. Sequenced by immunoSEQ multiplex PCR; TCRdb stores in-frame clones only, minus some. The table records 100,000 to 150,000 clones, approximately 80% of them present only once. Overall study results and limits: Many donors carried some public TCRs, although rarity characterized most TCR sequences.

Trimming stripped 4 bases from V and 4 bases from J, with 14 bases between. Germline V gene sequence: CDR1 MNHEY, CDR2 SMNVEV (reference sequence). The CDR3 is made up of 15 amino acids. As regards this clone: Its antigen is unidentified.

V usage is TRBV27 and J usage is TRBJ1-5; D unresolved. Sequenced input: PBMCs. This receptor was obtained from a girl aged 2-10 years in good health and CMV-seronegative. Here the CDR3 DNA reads TGTGCCAGCAGTTCGTGGGAGTTTAGGAATCAGCCCCAGCATTTT. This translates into CASSSWEFRNQPQHF.